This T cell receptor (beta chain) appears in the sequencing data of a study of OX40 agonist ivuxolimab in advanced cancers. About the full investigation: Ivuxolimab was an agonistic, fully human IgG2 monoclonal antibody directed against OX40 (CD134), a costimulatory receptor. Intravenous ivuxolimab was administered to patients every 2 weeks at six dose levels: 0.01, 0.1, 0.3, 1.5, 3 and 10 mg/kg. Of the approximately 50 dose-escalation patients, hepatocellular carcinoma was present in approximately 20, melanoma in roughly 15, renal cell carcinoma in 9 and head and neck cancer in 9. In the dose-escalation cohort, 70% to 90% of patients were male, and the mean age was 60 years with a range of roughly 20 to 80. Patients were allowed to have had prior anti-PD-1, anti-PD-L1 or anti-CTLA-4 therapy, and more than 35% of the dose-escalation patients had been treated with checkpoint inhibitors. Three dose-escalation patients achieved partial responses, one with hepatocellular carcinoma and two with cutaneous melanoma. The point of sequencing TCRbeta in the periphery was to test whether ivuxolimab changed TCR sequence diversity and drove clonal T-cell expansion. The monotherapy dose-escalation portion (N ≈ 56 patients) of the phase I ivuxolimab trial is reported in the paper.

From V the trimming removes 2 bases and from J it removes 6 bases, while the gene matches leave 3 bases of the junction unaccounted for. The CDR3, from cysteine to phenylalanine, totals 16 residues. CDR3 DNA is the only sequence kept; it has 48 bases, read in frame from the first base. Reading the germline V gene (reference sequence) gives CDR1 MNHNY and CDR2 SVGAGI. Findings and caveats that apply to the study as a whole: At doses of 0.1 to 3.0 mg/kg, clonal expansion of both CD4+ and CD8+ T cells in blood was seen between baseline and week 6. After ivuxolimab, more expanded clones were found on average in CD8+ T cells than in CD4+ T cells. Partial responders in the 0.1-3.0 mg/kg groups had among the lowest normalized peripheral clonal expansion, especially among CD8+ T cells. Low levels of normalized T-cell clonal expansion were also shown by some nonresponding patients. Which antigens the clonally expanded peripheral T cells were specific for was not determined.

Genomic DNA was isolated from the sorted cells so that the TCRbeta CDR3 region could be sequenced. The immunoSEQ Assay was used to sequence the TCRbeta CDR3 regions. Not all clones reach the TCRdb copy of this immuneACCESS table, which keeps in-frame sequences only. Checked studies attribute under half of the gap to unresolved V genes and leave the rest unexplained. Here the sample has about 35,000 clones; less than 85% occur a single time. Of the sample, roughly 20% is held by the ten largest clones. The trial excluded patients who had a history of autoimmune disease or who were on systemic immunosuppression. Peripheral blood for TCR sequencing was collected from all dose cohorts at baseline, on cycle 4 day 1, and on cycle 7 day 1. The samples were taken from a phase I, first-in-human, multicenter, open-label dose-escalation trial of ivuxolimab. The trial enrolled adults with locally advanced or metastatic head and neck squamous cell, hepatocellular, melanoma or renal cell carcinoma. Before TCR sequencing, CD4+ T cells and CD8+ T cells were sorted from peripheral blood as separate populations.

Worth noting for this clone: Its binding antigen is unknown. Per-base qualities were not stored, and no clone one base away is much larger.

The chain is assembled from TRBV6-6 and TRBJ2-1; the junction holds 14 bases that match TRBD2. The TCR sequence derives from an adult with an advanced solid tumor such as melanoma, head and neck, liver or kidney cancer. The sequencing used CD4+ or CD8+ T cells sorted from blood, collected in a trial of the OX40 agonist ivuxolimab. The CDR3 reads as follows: CASSYLGTSGSNEQFF. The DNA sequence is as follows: TGTGCCAGCAGTTACCTAGGGACTAGCGGGAGCAATGAGCAGTTCTTC.